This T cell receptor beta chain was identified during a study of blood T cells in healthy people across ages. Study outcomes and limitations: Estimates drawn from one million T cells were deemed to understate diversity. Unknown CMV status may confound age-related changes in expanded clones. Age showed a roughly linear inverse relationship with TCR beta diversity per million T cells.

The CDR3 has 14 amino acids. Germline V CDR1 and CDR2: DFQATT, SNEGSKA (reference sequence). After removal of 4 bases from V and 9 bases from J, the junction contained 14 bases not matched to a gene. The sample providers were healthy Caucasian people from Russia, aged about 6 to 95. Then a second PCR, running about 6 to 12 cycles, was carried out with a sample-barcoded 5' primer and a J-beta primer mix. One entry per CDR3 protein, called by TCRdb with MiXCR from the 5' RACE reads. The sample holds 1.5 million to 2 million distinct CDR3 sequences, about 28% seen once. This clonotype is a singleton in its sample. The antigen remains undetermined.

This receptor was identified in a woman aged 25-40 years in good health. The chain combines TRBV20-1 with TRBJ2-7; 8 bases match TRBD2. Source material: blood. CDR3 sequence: CSATVPGLVTWQYF. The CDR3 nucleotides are TGCAGTGCTACCGTGCCGGGACTAGTTACTTGGCAGTACTTC.